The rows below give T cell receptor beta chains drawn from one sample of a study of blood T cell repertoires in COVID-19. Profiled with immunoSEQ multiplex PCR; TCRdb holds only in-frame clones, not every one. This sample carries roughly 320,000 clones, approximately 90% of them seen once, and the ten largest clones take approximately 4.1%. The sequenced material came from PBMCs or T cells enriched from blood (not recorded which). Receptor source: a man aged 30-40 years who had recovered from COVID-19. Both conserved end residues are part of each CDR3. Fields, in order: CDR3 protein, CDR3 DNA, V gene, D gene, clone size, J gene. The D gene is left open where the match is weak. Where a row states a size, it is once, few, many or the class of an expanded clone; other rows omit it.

cdr3_aa: CASSGGDRVIYGYTF
cdr3_nt: TGTGCCAGCAGCGGAGGGGACAGGGTGATCTATGGCTACACCTTC
v_call: TRBV5-4
d_call: TRBD1
clone_size: .
j_call: TRBJ1-2

cdr3_aa: CASSHGETQYF
cdr3_nt: TGTGCCAGCAGCCACGGGGAGACCCAGTACTTC
v_call: TRBV7-2
d_call: .
clone_size: .
j_call: TRBJ2-5

cdr3_aa: CASSLEPISTDTQYF
cdr3_nt: TGTGCCAGCAGCTTAGAACCTATCTCCACAGATACGCAGTATTTT
v_call: TRBV11-3
d_call: .
clone_size: .
j_call: TRBJ2-3

cdr3_aa: CASGPDRAGNTIYF
cdr3_nt: TGTGCCAGCGGACCGGACAGGGCTGGAAACACCATATATTTT
v_call: TRBV2
d_call: TRBD1
clone_size: .
j_call: TRBJ1-3

cdr3_aa: CASSKQGANYGYTF
cdr3_nt: TGTGCCAGCAGCAAACAGGGGGCCAACTATGGCTACACCTTC
v_call: TRBV3-1/TRBV3-2
d_call: TRBD1
clone_size: .
j_call: TRBJ1-2

cdr3_aa: CATGSDREGNYGYTF
cdr3_nt: TGTGCCACCGGCTCGGACAGGGAAGGAAACTATGGCTACACCTTC
v_call: TRBV24-1
d_call: TRBD1
clone_size: .
j_call: TRBJ1-2

cdr3_aa: CASSQEGRGWNYGYTF
cdr3_nt: TGTGCCAGCAGCCAAGAGGGCAGGGGATGGAACTATGGCTACACCTTC
v_call: TRBV3-1/TRBV3-2
d_call: .
clone_size: .
j_call: TRBJ1-2

cdr3_aa: CASSQESRLAPYNEQFF
cdr3_nt: TGTGCCAGCAGCCAAGAATCGCGACTAGCCCCCTACAATGAGCAGTTCTTC
v_call: TRBV4-2
d_call: TRBD2
clone_size: .
j_call: TRBJ2-1

cdr3_aa: CASIGVYGYTF
cdr3_nt: TGTGCCAGCATCGGGGTCTATGGCTACACCTTC
v_call: TRBV28
d_call: .
clone_size: .
j_call: TRBJ1-2

cdr3_aa: CASSSRGRGSNQPQHF
cdr3_nt: TGTGCCAGTAGTTCGAGGGGGCGGGGTAGCAATCAGCCCCAGCATTTT
v_call: TRBV19
d_call: TRBD1
clone_size: .
j_call: TRBJ1-5

cdr3_aa: CASSEIPGQPQHF
cdr3_nt: TGCGCCAGCAGTGAAATCCCGGGTCAGCCCCAGCATTTT
v_call: TRBV10-1
d_call: .
clone_size: .
j_call: TRBJ1-5

cdr3_aa: CASSLGDRGIDGNTIYF
cdr3_nt: TGTGCCAGCAGCTTAGGGGACAGGGGTATCGATGGAAACACCATATATTTT
v_call: TRBV7-9
d_call: TRBD1
clone_size: few
j_call: TRBJ1-3

cdr3_aa: CASSRRTSGSGEQYF
cdr3_nt: TGTGCCAGCAGCCGAAGGACTAGCGGGAGTGGAGAGCAGTACTTC
v_call: TRBV5-4
d_call: TRBD2
clone_size: .
j_call: TRBJ2-7

cdr3_aa: CASSRRSSTGEKLFF
cdr3_nt: TGTGCCAGCAGCCGTCGTTCGTCGACAGGCGAAAAACTGTTTTTT
v_call: TRBV7-2
d_call: .
clone_size: .
j_call: TRBJ1-4

cdr3_aa: CASSPGGEGQPQHF
cdr3_nt: TGTGCCAGTAGCCCGGGAGGTGAGGGTCAGCCCCAGCATTTT
v_call: TRBV19
d_call: .
clone_size: .
j_call: TRBJ1-5

cdr3_aa: CASSLSTGSTDTQYF
cdr3_nt: TGTGCCAGCAGCCTCTCGACTGGGTCCACAGATACGCAGTATTTT
v_call: TRBV7-6
d_call: .
clone_size: once
j_call: TRBJ2-3

cdr3_aa: CASSFGQGTYGYTF
cdr3_nt: TGTGCCAGCAGTTTCGGACAGGGGACATATGGCTACACCTTC
v_call: TRBV6-5
d_call: TRBD1
clone_size: .
j_call: TRBJ1-2

cdr3_aa: CATSRGPGQGSEAFF
cdr3_nt: TGTGCCACCAGCAGAGGGCCGGGACAGGGATCTGAAGCTTTCTTT
v_call: TRBV15
d_call: TRBD1
clone_size: many
j_call: TRBJ1-1

cdr3_aa: CASSKGEGSEQYF
cdr3_nt: TGTGCCAGCAGCAAGGGAGAGGGCAGCGAGCAGTACTTC
v_call: TRBV21-1
d_call: .
clone_size: .
j_call: TRBJ2-7

cdr3_aa: CATGLPQHF
cdr3_nt: TGTGCCACCGGTCTCCCCCAGCATTTT
v_call: TRBV28
d_call: .
clone_size: .
j_call: TRBJ1-5

cdr3_aa: CASSSLIRVHEQFF
cdr3_nt: TGTGCCAGCAGCTCTCTAATCCGGGTGCATGAGCAGTTCTTC
v_call: TRBV11-2
d_call: .
clone_size: .
j_call: TRBJ2-1

cdr3_aa: CASTFRGAGANVLTF
cdr3_nt: TGTGCCAGCACCTTTAGGGGTGCCGGGGCCAACGTCCTGACTTTC
v_call: TRBV5-6
d_call: .
clone_size: .
j_call: TRBJ2-6

cdr3_aa: CASTPLGSRKTEAFF
cdr3_nt: TGTGCCAGCACCCCCTTGGGTTCTAGAAAGACTGAAGCTTTCTTT
v_call: TRBV7-9
d_call: .
clone_size: few
j_call: TRBJ1-1

cdr3_aa: CAWSVSGLAGGSIPRDTQYF
cdr3_nt: TGTGCCTGGAGTGTATCCGGACTAGCGGGGGGCTCCATCCCCAGAGATACGCAGTATTTT
v_call: TRBV30
d_call: TRBD2
clone_size: .
j_call: TRBJ2-3

cdr3_aa: CASSSVLDGELFF
cdr3_nt: TGCGCCAGCAGCTCCGTCCTAGACGGGGAGCTGTTTTTT
v_call: TRBV5-1
d_call: .
clone_size: few
j_call: TRBJ2-2

cdr3_aa: CASSSRTGALNSPLHF
cdr3_nt: TGTGCCAGCAGCTCCAGGACAGGGGCCCTCAATTCACCCCTCCACTTT
v_call: TRBV11-2
d_call: TRBD1
clone_size: .
j_call: TRBJ1-6

cdr3_aa: CASSQGAAGRANYGYTF
cdr3_nt: TGCGCCAGCAGCCAAGGGGCGGCGGGGAGGGCTAACTATGGCTACACCTTC
v_call: TRBV4-1
d_call: .
clone_size: .
j_call: TRBJ1-2

cdr3_aa: CASSLASGVSGEQFF
cdr3_nt: TGTGCCAGCAGCCTCGCCAGCGGGGTCTCGGGGGAGCAGTTCTTC
v_call: TRBV27
d_call: TRBD2
clone_size: .
j_call: TRBJ2-1

cdr3_aa: CASSPGSYYNEQFF
cdr3_nt: TGTGCCAGCAGTCCCGGGTCTTATTACAATGAGCAGTTCTTC
v_call: TRBV6-5
d_call: .
clone_size: .
j_call: TRBJ2-1

cdr3_aa: CASSDWDSSYEQYF
cdr3_nt: TGCGCCAGCAGTGACTGGGACAGTTCCTACGAGCAGTACTTC
v_call: TRBV10-2
d_call: TRBD1
clone_size: .
j_call: TRBJ2-7

cdr3_aa: CASSRILNSGANVLTF
cdr3_nt: TGTGCCAGCAGTCGTATACTAAACTCTGGGGCCAACGTCCTGACTTTC
v_call: TRBV28
d_call: .
clone_size: .
j_call: TRBJ2-6

cdr3_aa: CASSSRVVREGQTDTQYF
cdr3_nt: TGTGCCAGCAGCTCAAGAGTTGTGCGGGAGGGCCAAACAGATACGCAGTATTTT
v_call: TRBV7-9
d_call: TRBD2
clone_size: few
j_call: TRBJ2-3

cdr3_aa: CASSRGFRGGYTF
cdr3_nt: TGTGCCAGCAGCCGAGGCTTTCGAGGTGGCTACACCTTC
v_call: TRBV12-3/TRBV12-4
d_call: .
clone_size: .
j_call: TRBJ1-2

cdr3_aa: CATSRRTAALMNTEAFF
cdr3_nt: TGTGCCACCAGCAGGAGGACAGCAGCCTTAATGAACACTGAAGCTTTCTTT
v_call: TRBV15
d_call: .
clone_size: .
j_call: TRBJ1-1

cdr3_aa: CASRADRGQGQRETQYF
cdr3_nt: TGCGCCAGCAGGGCTGACAGGGGGCAGGGACAACGGGAGACCCAGTACTTC
v_call: TRBV10-2
d_call: TRBD1
clone_size: .
j_call: TRBJ2-5

cdr3_aa: CASSGGTSGRRYNEQFF
cdr3_nt: TGCGCCAGCAGTGGGGGGACTAGCGGGAGAAGGTACAATGAGCAGTTCTTC
v_call: TRBV10-1
d_call: TRBD2
clone_size: .
j_call: TRBJ2-1

cdr3_aa: CASSQVWETSSYEQYF
cdr3_nt: TGTGCCAGCAGCCAAGTCTGGGAGACTTCATCCTACGAGCAGTACTTC
v_call: TRBV4-2
d_call: .
clone_size: .
j_call: TRBJ2-7

cdr3_aa: CASSLGDRVGHEKLFF
cdr3_nt: TGTGCCAGCAGCTTGGGGGACAGGGTTGGTCATGAAAAACTGTTTTTT
v_call: TRBV5-5
d_call: TRBD1
clone_size: .
j_call: TRBJ1-4

cdr3_aa: CATSRDRGATEAFF
cdr3_nt: TGTGCCACCAGCAGAGACAGGGGAGCTACTGAAGCTTTCTTT
v_call: TRBV15
d_call: .
clone_size: .
j_call: TRBJ1-1

cdr3_aa: CASSWASVSTDTQYF
cdr3_nt: TGTGCCAGCAGCTGGGCCTCGGTATCCACAGATACGCAGTATTTT
v_call: TRBV28
d_call: .
clone_size: .
j_call: TRBJ2-3

cdr3_aa: CASSGQGAWGYTF
cdr3_nt: TGCGCCAGCTCAGGACAGGGGGCGTGGGGCTACACCTTC
v_call: TRBV5-1
d_call: TRBD1
clone_size: once
j_call: TRBJ1-2

cdr3_aa: CASSPERQGPYEQYF
cdr3_nt: TGTGCCAGCAGCCCAGAAAGACAGGGCCCCTACGAGCAGTACTTC
v_call: TRBV7-9
d_call: TRBD1
clone_size: .
j_call: TRBJ2-7